The source of this TCR beta chain is a study of T-cell reconstitution after alpha-beta-depleted transplantation in children (dated by TCRdb to about 2016). Study-level background: Using TCR repertoire profiling, the study followed T-cell immune reconstitution in a quantitative way in children after TCRalphabeta/CD19-depleted allogeneic hematopoietic cell transplantation.

The research as a whole found: In some patients, high TCRbeta diversity at day 60 was attributed to recipient T cells and intrathymic progenitors that had survived conditioning. Hyperexpanded clone frequencies declined over subsequent months; after one year, T-cell counts and TCRbeta diversity were mostly attributed to newly produced T cells. The apparently early alphabetaT-cell count recovery about two months after transplant was reportedly dependent on only several hundred rapidly expanded clones derived from non-depleted graft cells.

The method behind the library was PCR. The reads were generated on an Illumina HiSeq 2500. TCR library preparation used molecular barcoding, with unique molecular identifiers applied to normalize quantification of the TCRbeta repertoire. TCRdb ran its own pipeline on the public reads, namely fastp trimming at Q25 and MiXCR clone calling, and kept in-frame beta chains. One record per CDR3 amino acid sequence lists the most common genes and DNA. In all, the sample holds about 27,000 distinct CDR3 sequences, and about 5.8% of those were seen once. The leading ten clones occupy roughly 7% of the sample. According to the germline V gene (reference sequence), CDR1 reads MNHEY and CDR2 reads SMNVEV. Measured from the cysteine to the phenylalanine, the CDR3 is 14 residues long. Only the CDR3 portion is preserved as DNA: 42 bases, with reading frame beginning at the first base. V is pared back by 7 bases and J by 2 bases, with 9 bases lying between the germline termini.

The treatment or condition label for this specimen denotes: allogeneic hematopoietic cell transplantation with graft depleted of TCRalphabeta T cells and CD19 B cells. TCRalphabeta/CD19-depleted allogeneic hematopoietic cell grafts were given to the transplant recipients, all of whom were children. This clonotype was seen many times. Its specific antigen is unknown. The sample holds no much larger clone one base away, and base qualities are not on file. The sequencing used PBMCs, mostly from graft donor cells, collected 180 days after TCRalphabeta/CD19-depleted stem cell transplant. The V gene is TRBV27 and the J gene is TRBJ2-6, with the D gene not confidently named. This sequence was found in a male patient aged 10-17 years who had a stem cell transplant for acute myeloid leukemia, so the T cells may come from the graft donor. The nucleotide sequence reads as follows: TGTGCCAGCACCTTCTTTGCTGGGGCCAACGTCCTGACTTTC. It translates to CASTFFAGANVLTF.